In its sample, the clone carrying this TCR beta chain was seen a few times. Its matching antigen is unknown. A read error may produce the germline difference seen at one junction end. Each cDNA held unique molecular identifiers, and template switching gave it a universal primer site. TCRdb itself ran the 5' RACE reads through MiXCR, one entry per CDR3 protein. The sample has some 500,000 distinct CDR3 sequences; 9.6% are singletons. This sample is drawn from a study of identical twins. Findings of the study overall: The analysis was cross-sectional rather than longitudinal within donors. With beta out-of-frame sequences, excess sharing by twins was weaker.

The germline V gene encodes CDR1 SGHKS and CDR2 YYEKEE (reference sequence). The CDR3 extends over 14 amino acids. This sample was shared with a second study, whose subject was yellow fever vaccine responses in identical twins. In that study: The T cell response to vaccination in identical twins was reportedly partly convergent and partly personalized.

The genes are TRBV5-5 and TRBJ2-2; D remains ambiguous. The sequencing sample was made of PBMCs. The TCR originated in a woman aged 18-35 years in good health. CDR3 protein: CASSLEVAQSAAIF. The CDR3 DNA reads TGTGCCAGCAGCTTGGAAGTTGCCCAGTCAGCTGCGATTTTT.